The entry that follows covers one T cell receptor (beta chain) sequence. Its antigen remains unidentified. In the original analysis: With immunoSEQ giving junction-only sequences and no quality scores, filtering differed. Libraries were prepared by immunoSEQ multiplex PCR; TCRdb keeps only in-frame clonotypes and omits some of them. The V and J calls and clone size come from that table; D and trimming were worked out from the DNA. The sample contains some 2,000,000 clones, roughly 95% of which appear only once. Naive CD8 populations comprised CD45RO-negative cells positively selected for CCR7, excluding terminally differentiated effector memory CD45RA+ cells. The data originate from a study of shared clonotypes between healthy human individuals. Whole-study results and caveats: Generally, estimated richness proved larger in naive subsets than it did in memory subsets.

V shed 4 bases and J 4 bases; nucleotides not matched to a gene: 8. In germline, CDR1 is MNHEY, CDR2 SMNVEV (reference sequence). CDR3 length equals 16 residues. This chain uses TRBV27 with TRBJ1-1; 11 bases align to TRBD1. This TCR was sampled from a young man in good health. Specimen: naive CD8+ T cells sorted from blood. This CDR3 reads CASSYGQGAGGTEAFF. The DNA for the CDR3 is TGTGCCAGCAGTTACGGACAGGGGGCAGGAGGCACTGAAGCTTTCTTT.